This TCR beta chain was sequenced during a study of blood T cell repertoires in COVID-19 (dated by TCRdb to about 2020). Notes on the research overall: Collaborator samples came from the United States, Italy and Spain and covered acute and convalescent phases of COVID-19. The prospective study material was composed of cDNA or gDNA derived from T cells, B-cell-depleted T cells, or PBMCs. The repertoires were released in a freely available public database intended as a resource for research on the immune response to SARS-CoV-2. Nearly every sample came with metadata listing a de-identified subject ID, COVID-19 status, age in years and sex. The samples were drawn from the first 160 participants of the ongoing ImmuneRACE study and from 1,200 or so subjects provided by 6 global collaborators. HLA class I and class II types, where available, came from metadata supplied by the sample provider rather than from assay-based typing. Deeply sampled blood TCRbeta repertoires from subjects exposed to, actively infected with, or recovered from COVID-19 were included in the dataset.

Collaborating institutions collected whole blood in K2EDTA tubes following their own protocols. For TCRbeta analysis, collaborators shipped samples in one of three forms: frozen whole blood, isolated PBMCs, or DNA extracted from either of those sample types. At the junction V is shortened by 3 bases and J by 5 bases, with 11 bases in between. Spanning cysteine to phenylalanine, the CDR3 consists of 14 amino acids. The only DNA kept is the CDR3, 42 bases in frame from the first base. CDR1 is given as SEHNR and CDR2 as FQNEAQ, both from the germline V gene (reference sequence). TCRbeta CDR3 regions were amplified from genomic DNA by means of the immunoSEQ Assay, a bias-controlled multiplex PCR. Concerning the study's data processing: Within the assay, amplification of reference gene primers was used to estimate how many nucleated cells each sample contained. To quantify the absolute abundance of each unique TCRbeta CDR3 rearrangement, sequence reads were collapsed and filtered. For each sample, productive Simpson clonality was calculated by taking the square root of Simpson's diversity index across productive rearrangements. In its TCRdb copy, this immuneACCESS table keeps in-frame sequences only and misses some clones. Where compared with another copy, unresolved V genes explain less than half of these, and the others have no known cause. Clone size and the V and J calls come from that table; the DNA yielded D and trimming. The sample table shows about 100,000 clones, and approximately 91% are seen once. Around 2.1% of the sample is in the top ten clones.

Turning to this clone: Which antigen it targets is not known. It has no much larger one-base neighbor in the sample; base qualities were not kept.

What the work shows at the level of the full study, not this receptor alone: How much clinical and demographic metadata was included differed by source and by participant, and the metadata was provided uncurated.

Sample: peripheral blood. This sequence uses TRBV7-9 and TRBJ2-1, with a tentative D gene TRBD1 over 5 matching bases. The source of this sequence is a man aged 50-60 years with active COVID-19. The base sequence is TGTGCCAGCAGCTTTTTACAGGTCGACAATGAGCAGTTCTTC. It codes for CASSFLQVDNEQFF.